What follows are 12 T cell receptor beta chains derived from one specimen sequenced in a study of cytomegalovirus exposure and HLA in healthy donors. PCR involved 60 Vbeta and 13 Jbeta primers. The table came from immunoSEQ multiplex PCR; TCRdb's copy has only in-frame clones and leaves some out. The sample has about 140,000 clones; less than 85% are singletons. The sample taken for sequencing was PBMCs. The receptors were sampled from a man aged 35 to 55 in good health and CMV-seronegative.

The table lists this clone with a few counts. J is TRBJ2-1 and V is TRBV10-2, with TRBD2 matching 12 bases. The CDR3 consists of 17 residues. The germline V gene encodes CDR1 WSHSY and CDR2 SAAADI. V trimming: 4 bases; J trimming: 0 bases; junction bases outside the gene matches: 4. CDR3 nucleotide sequence: TGCGCCAGCAGTGGGACTAGCGGGATCCTCTCCTACAATGAGCAGTTCTTC. This encodes CASSGTSGILSYNEQFF.

This chain links TRBV6-4 with TRBJ2-5; 7 bases are shared with TRBD2. The tail of the sequence fits TRBJ2-7 better, so the J call may be wrong. The CDR3 totals 16 residues. The V gene's germline CDR1 is MRHNA and CDR2 SNTAGT. CDR3 nucleotides: TGTGCCAGCAGTGACCCCCTTAGGGGAGGGCCCTACGAGCAGTACTTC. Its translation: CASSDPLRGGPYEQYF.

The V call is TRBV7-9, the J call TRBJ2-7; the D gene is possibly TRBD1 (5 bases). The CDR3 spans 14 residues. The germline CDR1 and CDR2 sequences are SEHNR and FQNEAQ (reference sequence). V gave up 3 bases and J gave up 1 base, with 10 bases separating them. The CDR3 nucleotides read TGTGCCAGCAGCTTTGACAGATTGTCCTACGAGCAGTACTTC. Its protein product is CASSFDRLSYEQYF. Combining the CDR3 with reference TRBV7-9 and TRBJ2-7 gives the whole variable domain DTGVSQNPRHKITKRGQNVTFRCDPISEHNRLYWYRQTLGQGPEFLTYFQNEAQLEKSRLLSDRFSAERPKGSFSTLEIQRTEQGDSAMYLCASSFDRLSYEQYFGPGTRLTVT.

The chain couples TRBV7-8 to TRBJ2-2, with 7 bases that match TRBD1. There are 14 residues in the CDR3. Germline V gene data show CDR1 as SGHVS and CDR2 as FQNEAQ. J lost 1 base, V lost 7 bases, and 3 bases had no gene match. In nucleotides, the CDR3 is TGTGCCAGCACTCACAGGGGGAACACCGGGGAGCTGTTTTTT. Translating it yields CASTHRGNTGELFF.

J is TRBJ2-3 and V is TRBV5-4, with a tentative D call TRBD1 (6 bases). V was cut by 4 bases and J by 7 bases, with 22 bases left in between. The germline gives CDR1 SGHNT, CDR2 YYREEE (reference sequence). The CDR3 covers 16 residues. CDR3 sequence reads: CASSDPGTDSIYTQYF. The CDR3 nucleotides read TGTGCCAGCAGCGACCCCGGGACGGACAGCATCTATACGCAGTATTTT.

The chain joins TRBV6-5 to TRBJ2-2; no clear D. Trimming left V 2 bases short and J 4 bases short, with 11 bases between. The CDR3 length is 15 residues. Germline CDR1 MNHEY, CDR2 SVGAGI. This CDR3 reads CASSYAADATGELFF. DNA for the CDR3: TGTGCCAGCAGTTACGCGGCTGACGCCACCGGGGAGCTGTTTTTT.

V usage is TRBV15 and J usage is TRBJ1-2; 10 positions agree with TRBD1. V lost 0 bases and J lost 0; bases outside the gene matches: 1. The CDR3 contains 16 residues. Per the germline V gene, CDR1 is LNHNV and CDR2 is YYDKDF (reference sequence). The CDR3 reads CATSREGQGTNYGYTF. The CDR3, as DNA: TGTGCCACCAGCAGAGAGGGACAGGGGACTAACTATGGCTACACCTTC.

The J gene is TRBJ2-2, the V gene TRBV5-1; possible D gene TRBD1, 6 bases. Germline V CDR1 and CDR2: SGHRS, YFSETQ. The V and J ends lost 4 bases and 1 base respectively, with 14 bases between them. This CDR3 has 16 amino acids. In nucleotides, the CDR3 is TGCGCCAGCAGCATGAGGACAGCCCAGAACACCGGGGAGCTGTTTTTT. Its protein is CASSMRTAQNTGELFF.

This chain links TRBV6-1 with TRBJ2-3; 11 nucleotides agree with TRBD1. There are 16 residues in the CDR3. The germline V gene encodes CDR1 MNHNS and CDR2 SASEGT. The V and J ends lost 2 bases and 0 bases, in that order; junction bases with no gene match: 1. In DNA form, the CDR3 reads TGTGCCAGCAGTGAATGGGACAGGGGGAGCACAGATACGCAGTATTTT. The encoded protein is CASSEWDRGSTDTQYF.

This clone was seen only once. The chain uses TRBV11-2 and TRBJ2-3; 11 bases match TRBD2. This CDR3 has 16 amino acids. Per germline, CDR1 SGHAT and CDR2 FQNNGV. Trimming cost V 6 bases and J 1 base; bases outside gene matches: 6. The CDR3 loop is CASRSIAGGRTDTQYF. The CDR3 nucleotides read TGTGCCAGCAGGTCTATAGCGGGAGGGCGCACAGATACGCAGTATTTT.

The chain employs TRBV2 and TRBJ1-4; 10 bases match TRBD1. V was clipped by 2 bases and J by 6 bases; unmatched bases: 3. CDR3 length: 15 residues. The germline V gene encodes CDR1 SNHLY and CDR2 FYNNEI. CDR3 protein: CASSETGTGDEKLFF. The DNA for the CDR3 is TGTGCCAGCAGTGAAACCGGGACAGGGGATGAAAAACTGTTTTTT.

The V gene is TRBV6-5, the J gene TRBJ2-7; D unclear. Germline loops: CDR1 MNHEY, CDR2 SVGAGI. V was clipped by 5 bases and J by 6 bases, with 8 bases between them. There are 11 residues in the CDR3. The CDR3 coding sequence is TGTGCCAGCAGTAAGTCTAGCGAGCAGTACTTC. Encoded protein: CASSKSSEQYF.